Listed here is a single TCR beta chain. Antigen unknown. Naive-designated CD8 cells lacked CD45RO, were positively enriched for CCR7, and omitted terminally differentiated effector memory CD45RA+ cells. The sample originates from a study of shared clonotypes between healthy human individuals. This CDR3 is 15 amino acids long. V was pared by 1 base and J by 7 bases, with 6 bases of the junction left unmatched. Germline CDR1 is LGHNA and CDR2 is YSLEER. Study observations and caveats: Of the naive CD4 clonotypes, approximately 5% were shared across a handful of donors. Having only a few donors restricted how much genetic and exposure-history diversity was captured.

Per the original data handling: ImmunoSEQ junction-only sequences lacked quality scores, so their filtering differed. Sequencing was performed with immunoSEQ multiplex PCR; in TCRdb, only in-frame clones are kept and a portion is missing. V and J calls and clone size are given by that table; D and trimming were obtained from the DNA. The sample includes over 2 million clones, over 85% of them seen just once. This sequence originates from a man aged 18 to 29 in good health. This chain links TRBV4-3 with TRBJ1-4; 7 bases agree with TRBD1. The sample consisted of naive CD8+ T cells sorted from blood. The CDR3 loop is CASSQAPGGVEKLFF. The CDR3 DNA reads as TGCGCCAGCAGCCAAGCCCCAGGGGGAGTTGAAAAACTGTTTTTT.